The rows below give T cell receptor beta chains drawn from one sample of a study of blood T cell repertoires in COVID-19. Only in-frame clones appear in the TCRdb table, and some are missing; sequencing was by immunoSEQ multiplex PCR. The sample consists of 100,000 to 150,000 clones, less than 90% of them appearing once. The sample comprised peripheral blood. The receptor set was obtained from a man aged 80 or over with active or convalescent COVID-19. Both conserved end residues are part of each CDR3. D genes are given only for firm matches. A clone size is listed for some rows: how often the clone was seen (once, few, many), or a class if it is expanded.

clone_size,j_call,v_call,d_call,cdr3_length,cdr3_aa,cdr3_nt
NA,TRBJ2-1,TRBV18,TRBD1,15,CASSHDRGPDNEQFF,TGTGCCAGCTCACACGACAGGGGCCCGGACAATGAGCAGTTCTTC
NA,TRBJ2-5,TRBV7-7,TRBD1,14,CASSATGLGETQYF,TGTGCCAGCAGCGCGACAGGGTTAGGGGAGACCCAGTACTTC
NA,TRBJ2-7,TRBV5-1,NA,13,CASRGTNGYEQYF,TGCGCCAGTCGGGGTACCAACGGGTACGAGCAGTACTTC
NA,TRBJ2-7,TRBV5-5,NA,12,CASSLRRGEQYF,TGTGCCAGCAGCTTGCGAAGGGGCGAGCAGTACTTC
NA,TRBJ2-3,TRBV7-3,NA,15,CASSLAASRTDTQYF,TGTGCCAGCAGCTTAGCGGCGAGCCGCACAGATACGCAGTATTTT
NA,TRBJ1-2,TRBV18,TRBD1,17,CASSLGSGTGKLGGYTF,TGTGCCAGCTCACTCGGATCCGGGACAGGGAAATTGGGTGGCTACACCTTC
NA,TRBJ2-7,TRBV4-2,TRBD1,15,CASSQSDRGDYEQYF,TGTGCCAGCAGCCAGAGTGACAGGGGTGACTACGAGCAGTACTTC
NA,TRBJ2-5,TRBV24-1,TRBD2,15,CATSDPSGGAETQYF,TGTGCCACCAGTGATCCCAGCGGGGGGGCCGAGACCCAGTACTTC
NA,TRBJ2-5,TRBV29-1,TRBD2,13,CSVPGTSEETQYF,TGCAGCGTCCCCGGGACTAGCGAAGAGACCCAGTACTTC
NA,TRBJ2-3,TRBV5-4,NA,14,CASSLPGVTDTQYF,TGTGCCAGCAGCTTACCCGGTGTCACAGATACGCAGTATTTT
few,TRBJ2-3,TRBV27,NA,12,CASARVSETQYF,TGTGCCAGCGCCAGGGTGTCGGAGACGCAGTATTTT
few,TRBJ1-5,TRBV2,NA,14,CASNPGSGNQPQHF,TGTGCCAGCAATCCAGGGTCCGGCAATCAGCCCCAGCATTTT
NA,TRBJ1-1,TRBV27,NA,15,CASSFKRRGNTEAFF,TGTGCCAGCAGTTTTAAACGTCGGGGGAACACTGAAGCTTTCTTT
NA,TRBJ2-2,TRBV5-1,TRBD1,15,CASSLRDRASGELFF,TGCGCCAGCAGCCTCCGGGACAGGGCATCCGGGGAGCTGTTTTTT
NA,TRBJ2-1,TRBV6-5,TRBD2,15,CASSARLAVYNEQFF,TGTGCCAGCAGCGCGCGACTAGCGGTTTACAATGAGCAGTTCTTC
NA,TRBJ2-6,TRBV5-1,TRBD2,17,CASSLTGGSSGANVLTF,TGCGCCAGCAGCTTGACGGGCGGGAGCTCTGGGGCCAACGTCCTGACTTTC
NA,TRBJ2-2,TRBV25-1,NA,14,CATKTAGNTGELFF,TGTGCCACTAAAACGGCGGGGAACACCGGGGAGCTGTTTTTT
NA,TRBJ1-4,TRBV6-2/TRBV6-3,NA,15,CASSYPLDSNEKLFF,TGTGCCAGCAGTTACCCACTCGACAGTAATGAAAAACTGTTTTTT
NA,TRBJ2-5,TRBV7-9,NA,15,CASSPSRQGGETQYF,TGTGCCAGCAGCCCTAGTCGGCAGGGTGGAGAGACCCAGTACTTC
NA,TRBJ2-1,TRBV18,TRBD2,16,CASSPGLAGGNNEQFF,TGTGCCAGCTCACCCGGACTAGCGGGAGGAAACAATGAGCAGTTCTTC
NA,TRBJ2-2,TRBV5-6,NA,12,CASSRGTGELFF,TGTGCCAGCAGCAGGGGAACCGGGGAGCTGTTTTTT
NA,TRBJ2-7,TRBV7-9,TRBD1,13,CASSLGTGGEQYF,TGTGCCAGCAGCTTAGGCACAGGGGGCGAGCAGTACTTC
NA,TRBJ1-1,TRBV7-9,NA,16,CASSFRGTLKNTEAFF,TGTGCCAGCAGCTTTCGCGGAACGTTGAAGAACACTGAAGCTTTCTTT
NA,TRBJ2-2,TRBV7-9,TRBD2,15,CASSPREGRTGELFF,TGTGCCAGCAGCCCCCGGGAGGGTAGGACCGGGGAGCTGTTTTTT
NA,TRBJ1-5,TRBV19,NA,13,CASRQGDNQPQHF,TGTGCCAGTAGACAAGGGGACAATCAGCCCCAGCATTTT
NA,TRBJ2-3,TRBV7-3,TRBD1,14,CASSLGQVTDTQYF,TGTGCCAGCAGCTTAGGACAGGTGACAGATACGCAGTATTTT
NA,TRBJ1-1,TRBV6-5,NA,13,CASSYVGDTEAFF,TGTGCCAGCAGTTACGTAGGGGACACTGAAGCTTTCTTT
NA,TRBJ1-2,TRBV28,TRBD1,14,CASSLPGQVYGYTF,TGTGCCAGCAGTTTACCGGGACAGGTCTATGGCTACACCTTC
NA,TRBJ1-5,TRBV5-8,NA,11,CASSRGVGQHF,TGTGCCAGCAGCCGGGGAGTAGGCCAGCATTTT
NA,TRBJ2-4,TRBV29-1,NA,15,CSVAQGGSTKNIQYF,TGCAGCGTTGCTCAGGGGGGATCGACCAAAAACATTCAGTACTTC
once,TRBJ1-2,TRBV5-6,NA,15,CASSPTDRINYGYTF,TGTGCCAGCAGCCCTACTGACAGGATTAACTATGGCTACACCTTC
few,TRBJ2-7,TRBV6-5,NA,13,CASSRTSSYEQYF,TGTGCCAGCAGCCGCACTTCCTCCTACGAGCAGTACTTC
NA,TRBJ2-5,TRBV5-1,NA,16,CASTYGGAGNQETQYF,TGCGCCAGCACCTATGGGGGGGCAGGGAACCAAGAGACCCAGTACTTC
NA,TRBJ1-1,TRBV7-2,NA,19,CAGAALPWRFAARITEAFF,TGTGCCGGCGCCGCCTTACCGTGGAGGTTCGCTGCCAGGATCACTGAAGCTTTCTTT
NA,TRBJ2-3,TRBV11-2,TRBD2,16,CASSPRTSGSTDTQYF,TGTGCCAGCAGCCCCCGGACTAGCGGGAGTACAGATACGCAGTATTTT
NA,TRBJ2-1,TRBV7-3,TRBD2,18,CASSLKRRASGRYNEQFF,TGTGCCAGCAGCTTAAAAAGGAGGGCTAGCGGGAGGTACAATGAGCAGTTCTTC
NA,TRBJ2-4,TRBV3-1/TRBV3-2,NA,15,CASSQVSLVGNIQYF,TGTGCCAGCAGCCAAGTTTCACTAGTTGGAAACATTCAGTACTTC
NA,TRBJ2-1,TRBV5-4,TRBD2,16,CASSAGLDRSYNEQFF,TGTGCCAGCAGCGCCGGACTAGACCGCTCCTACAATGAGCAGTTCTTC
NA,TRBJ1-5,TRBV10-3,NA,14,CATQQGSSNQPQHF,TGTGCCACCCAACAGGGCTCTAGCAATCAGCCCCAGCATTTT
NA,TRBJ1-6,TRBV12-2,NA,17,CASRPPAGQLENSPLHF,TGTGCAAGTCGCCCACCGGCTGGACAGTTAGAGAATTCACCCCTCCACTTT
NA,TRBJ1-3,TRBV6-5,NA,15,CASERGGNSGNTIYF,TGTGCCAGCGAAAGGGGGGGTAACTCTGGAAACACCATATATTTT
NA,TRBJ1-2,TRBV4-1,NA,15,CASSHTGLLGFGYTF,TGCGCCAGCAGCCACACAGGGCTCCTCGGATTTGGCTACACCTTC
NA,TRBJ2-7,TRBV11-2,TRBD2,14,CASSLTSGTYEQYF,TGTGCCAGCAGCCTAACTAGCGGGACCTACGAGCAGTACTTC
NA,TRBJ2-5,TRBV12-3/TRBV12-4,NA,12,CASSFFRETQYF,TGTGCCAGCAGTTTCTTCAGGGAGACCCAGTACTTC
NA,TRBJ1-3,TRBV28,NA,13,CASIEATGNTIYF,TGTGCCAGCATAGAAGCCACTGGAAACACCATATATTTT
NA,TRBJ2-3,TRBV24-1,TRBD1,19,CATSDIGTGGSLSTDTQYF,TGTGCCACCAGTGATATAGGGACAGGTGGATCCCTGAGCACAGATACGCAGTATTTT
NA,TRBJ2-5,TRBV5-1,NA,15,CASSLANPGRETQYF,TGCGCCAGCAGCTTGGCTAATCCTGGGAGGGAGACCCAGTACTTC
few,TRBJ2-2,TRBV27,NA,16,CASSYAPPGYTGELFF,TGTGCCAGCAGCTACGCCCCCCCAGGGTACACCGGGGAGCTGTTTTTT
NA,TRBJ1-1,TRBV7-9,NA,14,CASSLTGNLAEAFF,TGTGCCAGCAGCTTAACAGGGAACCTTGCGGAAGCTTTCTTT
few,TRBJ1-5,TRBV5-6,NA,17,CASRPGGDPYSNQPQHF,TGTGCCAGCAGACCCGGAGGGGATCCCTATAGCAATCAGCCCCAGCATTTT
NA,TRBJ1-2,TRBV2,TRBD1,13,CAGRGQGIDGYTF,TGTGCCGGCCGAGGACAGGGTATAGATGGCTACACCTTC
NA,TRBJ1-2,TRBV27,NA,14,CASSLGRRDYGYTF,TGTGCCAGCAGTTTAGGTCGGCGGGACTATGGCTACACCTTC